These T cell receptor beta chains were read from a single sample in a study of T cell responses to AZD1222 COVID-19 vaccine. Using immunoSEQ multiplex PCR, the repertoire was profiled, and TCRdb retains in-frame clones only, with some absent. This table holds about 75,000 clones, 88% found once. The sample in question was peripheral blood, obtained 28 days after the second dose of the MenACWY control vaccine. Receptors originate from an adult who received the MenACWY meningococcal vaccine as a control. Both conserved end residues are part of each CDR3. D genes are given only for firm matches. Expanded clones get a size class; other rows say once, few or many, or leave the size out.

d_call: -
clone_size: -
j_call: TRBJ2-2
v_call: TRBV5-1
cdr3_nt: TGCGCCAGCAGCTCAGGGCTCACACCAAGAGGCGGGGAGCTGTTTTTT
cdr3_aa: CASSSGLTPRGGELFF

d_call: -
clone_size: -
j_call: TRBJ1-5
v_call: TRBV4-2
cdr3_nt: TGTGCCAGCAGCCAAGAACTTCAGACGGGGAATCAGCCCCAGCATTTT
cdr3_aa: CASSQELQTGNQPQHF

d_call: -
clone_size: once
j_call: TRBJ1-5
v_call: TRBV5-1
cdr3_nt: TGCGCCAGCAGCTTGGATGGGGGGAGCAATCAGCCCCAGCATTTT
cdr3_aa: CASSLDGGSNQPQHF

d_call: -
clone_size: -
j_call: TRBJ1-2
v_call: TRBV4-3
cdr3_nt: TGCGCCAGCAGCCAAGTCGGCAGCCTCTATGGCTACACCTTC
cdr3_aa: CASSQVGSLYGYTF

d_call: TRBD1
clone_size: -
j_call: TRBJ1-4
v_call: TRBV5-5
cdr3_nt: TGTGCCAGCAGCTTGGAGGGGGCGCTGGATAATGAAAAACTGTTTTTT
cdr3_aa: CASSLEGALDNEKLFF

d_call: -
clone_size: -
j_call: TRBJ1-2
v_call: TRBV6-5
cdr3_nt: TGTGCCAGCAGTCCTCAGGGATTCTACACCTTC
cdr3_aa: CASSPQGFYTF

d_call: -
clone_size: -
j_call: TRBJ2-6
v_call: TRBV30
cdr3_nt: TGTGCCTGGAGTATTCCGGCTTCTTACTCTGGGGCCAACGTCCTGACTTTC
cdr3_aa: CAWSIPASYSGANVLTF

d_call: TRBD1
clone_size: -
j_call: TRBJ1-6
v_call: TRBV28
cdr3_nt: TGTGCCAGCAGTTTCGGTTCCAGGGGGAATTCACCCCTCCACTTT
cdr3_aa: CASSFGSRGNSPLHF

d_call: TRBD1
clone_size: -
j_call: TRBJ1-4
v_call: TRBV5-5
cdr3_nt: TGTGCCAGCAGCCTTAACAGGGGGCTTTATGAAAAACTGTTTTTT
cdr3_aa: CASSLNRGLYEKLFF

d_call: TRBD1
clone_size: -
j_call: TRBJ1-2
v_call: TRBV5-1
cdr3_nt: TGCGCCAGCAGCTCAGGACAGGCAACTTATGGCTACACCTTC
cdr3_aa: CASSSGQATYGYTF

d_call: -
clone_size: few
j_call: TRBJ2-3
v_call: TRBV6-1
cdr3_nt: TGTGCCAGCAGTGAATTAAGGCGGGCCGGCACAGATACGCAGTATTTT
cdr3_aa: CASSELRRAGTDTQYF

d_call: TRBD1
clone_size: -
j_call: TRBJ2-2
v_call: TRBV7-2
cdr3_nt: TGTGCCAGCAGCCCGAAGACAGGGACCGCTACCGTCGGGGAGCTGTTTTTT
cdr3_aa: CASSPKTGTATVGELFF

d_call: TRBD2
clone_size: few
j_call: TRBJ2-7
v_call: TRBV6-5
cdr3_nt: TGTGCCAGCAATCCTCTAGCGGGGGATTCCTACGAGCAGTACTTC
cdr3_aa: CASNPLAGDSYEQYF

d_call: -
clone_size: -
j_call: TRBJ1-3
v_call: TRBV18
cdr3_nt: TGTGCCAGCTCACCACCCGGAGGAAGGAACCGGAACACCATATATTTT
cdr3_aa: CASSPPGGRNRNTIYF

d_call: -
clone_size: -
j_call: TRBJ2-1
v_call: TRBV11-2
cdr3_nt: TGTGCCAGCAGCCCCGCGGGATCTGTTGAGCAGTTCTTC
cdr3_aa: CASSPAGSVEQFF

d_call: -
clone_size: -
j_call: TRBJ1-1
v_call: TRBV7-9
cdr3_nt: TGTGCCAGCAGAAAGGACAGTGTGAACACTGAAGCTTTCTTT
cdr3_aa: CASRKDSVNTEAFF

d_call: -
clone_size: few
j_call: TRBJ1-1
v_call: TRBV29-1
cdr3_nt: TGCAGCGTCCGGGACGGGAACACTGAAGCTTTCTTT
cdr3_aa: CSVRDGNTEAFF

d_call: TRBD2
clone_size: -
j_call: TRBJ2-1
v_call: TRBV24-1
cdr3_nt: TGTGCCACCAGTGACGCGGGACTAGCGGCTGCGAGCTCCTACAATGAGCAGTTCTTC
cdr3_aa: CATSDAGLAAASSYNEQFF

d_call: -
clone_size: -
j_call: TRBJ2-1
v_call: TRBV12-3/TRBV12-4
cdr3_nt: TGTGCCAGCAGTTTTCTGGTGTCGAGCAGAGGGTTCTTC
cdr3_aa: CASSFLVSSRGFF

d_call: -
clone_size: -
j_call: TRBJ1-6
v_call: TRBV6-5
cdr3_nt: TGTGCCAGCAGCTTAACCCGGGAGCCCGATTCACCCCTCCACTTT
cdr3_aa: CASSLTREPDSPLHF

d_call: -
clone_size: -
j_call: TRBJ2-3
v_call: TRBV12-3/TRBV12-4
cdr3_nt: TGTGCCAGCAGTTTGCAGGTACGAGATACGCAGTATTTT
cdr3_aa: CASSLQVRDTQYF

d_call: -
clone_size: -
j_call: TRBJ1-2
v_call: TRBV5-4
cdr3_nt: TGTGCCAGCATCAGGATAGGGGACTATGGCTACACCTTC
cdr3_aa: CASIRIGDYGYTF

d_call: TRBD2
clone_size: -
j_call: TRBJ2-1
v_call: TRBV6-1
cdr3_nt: TGTGCCAGCAGTGAGATAAAGACTAGCGGGGCCAATGAGCAGTTCTTC
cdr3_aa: CASSEIKTSGANEQFF

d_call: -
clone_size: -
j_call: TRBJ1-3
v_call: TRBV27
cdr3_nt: TGTGCCAGCAGTCCCAGTTTTCCGTCAAACACCATATATTTT
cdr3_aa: CASSPSFPSNTIYF

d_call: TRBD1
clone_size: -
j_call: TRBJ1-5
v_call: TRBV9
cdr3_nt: TGTGCCAGCAGCGCTGGAGGGACAGTGGGACAGCCCCAGCATTTT
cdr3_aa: CASSAGGTVGQPQHF

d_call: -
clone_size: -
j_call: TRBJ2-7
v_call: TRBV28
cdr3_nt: TGTGCCAGCAGTTTCCCCCCCAACCACGAGCAGTACTTC
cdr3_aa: CASSFPPNHEQYF

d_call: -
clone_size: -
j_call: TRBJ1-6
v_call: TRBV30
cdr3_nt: TGTGCCTGGAGTCCCGGGACATTCCCTAATTCACCCCTCCACTTT
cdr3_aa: CAWSPGTFPNSPLHF

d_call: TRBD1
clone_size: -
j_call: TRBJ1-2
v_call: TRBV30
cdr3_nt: TGTGCCTGGAGTGTAGGGACAGGGGGGGCTAAAGGGTATGGCTACACCTTC
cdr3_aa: CAWSVGTGGAKGYGYTF

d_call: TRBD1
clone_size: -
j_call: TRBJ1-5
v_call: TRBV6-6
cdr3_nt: TGTGCCAGCAGACAGGGGGAAGGTAATCAGCCCCAGCATTTT
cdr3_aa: CASRQGEGNQPQHF

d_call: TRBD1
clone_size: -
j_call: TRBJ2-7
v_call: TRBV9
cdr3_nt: TGTGCCAGCAGCGTAGCCCCGGGACAGGGGGTGTACGAGCAGTACTTC
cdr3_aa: CASSVAPGQGVYEQYF

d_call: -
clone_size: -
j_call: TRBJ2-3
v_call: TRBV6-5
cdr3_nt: TGTGCCAGCACCCTGCAAGGCACAGATACGCAGTATTTT
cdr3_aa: CASTLQGTDTQYF

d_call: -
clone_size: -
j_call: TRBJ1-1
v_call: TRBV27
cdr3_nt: TGTGCCAGCAGTTTAAGACAGTACACTGAAGCTTTCTTT
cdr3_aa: CASSLRQYTEAFF

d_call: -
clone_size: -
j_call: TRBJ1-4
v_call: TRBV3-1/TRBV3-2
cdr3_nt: TGTGCCAGCAGCCAAACAGGGTCCGGTGAAAAACTGTTTTTT
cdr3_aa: CASSQTGSGEKLFF

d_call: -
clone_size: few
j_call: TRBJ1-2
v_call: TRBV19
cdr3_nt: TGTGCCAGTAGAGGGGGACAACGGAACTATGGCTACACCTTC
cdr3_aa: CASRGGQRNYGYTF

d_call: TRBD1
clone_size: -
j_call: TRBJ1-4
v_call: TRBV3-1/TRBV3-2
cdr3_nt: TGTGCCAGCAGCCAAAGGGGCGGGACAGGGTCTGAAAAACTGTTTTTT
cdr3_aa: CASSQRGGTGSEKLFF

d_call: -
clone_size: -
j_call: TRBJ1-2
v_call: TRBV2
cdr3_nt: TGTGCCAGCAGTGAAACAGTTTCTTATGGCTACACCTTC
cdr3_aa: CASSETVSYGYTF

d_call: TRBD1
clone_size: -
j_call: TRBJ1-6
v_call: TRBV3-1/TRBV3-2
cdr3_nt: TGTGCCAGCAGCCAAGGGACAGGGTCCTATAATTCACCCCTCCACTTT
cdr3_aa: CASSQGTGSYNSPLHF

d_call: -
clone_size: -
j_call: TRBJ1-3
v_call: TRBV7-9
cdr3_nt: TGTGCCAGCAGCTCAACGGATGTGGGATCTGGAAACACCATATATTTT
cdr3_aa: CASSSTDVGSGNTIYF

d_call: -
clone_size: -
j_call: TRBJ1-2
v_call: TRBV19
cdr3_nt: TGTGCCAGTAGTATAGATAAGGGGGGGACCTATGGCTACACCTTC
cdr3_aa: CASSIDKGGTYGYTF

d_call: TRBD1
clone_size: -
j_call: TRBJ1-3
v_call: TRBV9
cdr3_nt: TGTGCCAGCAGCTTCACAGGGGGCGGTGGAAACACCATATATTTT
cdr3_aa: CASSFTGGGGNTIYF

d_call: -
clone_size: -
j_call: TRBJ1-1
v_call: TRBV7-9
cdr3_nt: TGTGCCAGCAACCCGTGGTCCGCAGGTCAGAAGGAAGCTTTCTTT
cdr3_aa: CASNPWSAGQKEAFF

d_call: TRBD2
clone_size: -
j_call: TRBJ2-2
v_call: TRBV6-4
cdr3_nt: TGTGCCAGCAGTGGGGGGACTAGCGGCAACACCGGGGAGCTGTTTTTT
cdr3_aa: CASSGGTSGNTGELFF